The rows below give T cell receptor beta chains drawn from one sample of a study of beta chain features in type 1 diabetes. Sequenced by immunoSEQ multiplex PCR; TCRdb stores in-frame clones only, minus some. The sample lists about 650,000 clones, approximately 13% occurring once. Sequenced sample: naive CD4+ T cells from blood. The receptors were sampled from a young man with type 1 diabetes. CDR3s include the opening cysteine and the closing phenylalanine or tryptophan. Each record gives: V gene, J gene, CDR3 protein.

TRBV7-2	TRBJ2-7	CASSGSYEQYF
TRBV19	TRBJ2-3	CASSELGSLPTDTQYF
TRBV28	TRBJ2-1	CASSLGGQGKDEQFF
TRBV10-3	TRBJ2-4	CATTARDSQNIQYF
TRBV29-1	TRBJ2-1	CSVARVAYNEQFF
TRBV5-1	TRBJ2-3	CASSSISSSTDTQYF
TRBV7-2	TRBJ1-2	CASSPVWQGGGYTF
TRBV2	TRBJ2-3	CASTAGLGADTQYF
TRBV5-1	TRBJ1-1	CASSLGLTNTEAFF
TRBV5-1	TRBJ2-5	CASSLDGAGGQETQYF
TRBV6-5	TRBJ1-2	CASSLVGGDDYGYTF
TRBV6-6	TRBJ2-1	CASSSPDMSSYNEQFF
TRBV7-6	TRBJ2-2	CASSLVRAGELFF
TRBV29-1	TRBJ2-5	CSVDGRGPQETQYF